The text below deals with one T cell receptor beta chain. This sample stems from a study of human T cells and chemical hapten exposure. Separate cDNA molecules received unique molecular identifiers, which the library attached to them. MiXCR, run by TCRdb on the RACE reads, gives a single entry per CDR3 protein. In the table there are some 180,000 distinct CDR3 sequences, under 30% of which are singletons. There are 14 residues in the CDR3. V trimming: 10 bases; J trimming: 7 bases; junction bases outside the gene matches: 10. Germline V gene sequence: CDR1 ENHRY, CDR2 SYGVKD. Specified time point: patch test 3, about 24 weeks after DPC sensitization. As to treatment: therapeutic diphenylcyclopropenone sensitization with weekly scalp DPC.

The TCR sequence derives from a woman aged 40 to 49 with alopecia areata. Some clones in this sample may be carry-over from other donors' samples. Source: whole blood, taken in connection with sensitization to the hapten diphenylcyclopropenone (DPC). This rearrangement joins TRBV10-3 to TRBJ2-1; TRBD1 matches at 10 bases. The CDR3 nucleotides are TGTGCCACCTGGGGACAGGGGAAAAGGAATGAGCAGTTCTTC. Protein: CATWGQGKRNEQFF.